This entry lists 12 T cell receptor beta chains sequenced from one sample in a study of OX40 agonist ivuxolimab in advanced cancers. Repertoires were generated with immunoSEQ multiplex PCR, while TCRdb's copy carries only in-frame clones and drops some. The sample carries 15,000 to 20,000 clones, roughly 88% recorded once. This sample comprised CD4+ or CD8+ T cells sorted from blood, obtained in a trial of the OX40 agonist ivuxolimab. Receptors originate from an adult with an advanced solid tumor such as melanoma, head and neck, liver or kidney cancer.

The J gene is TRBJ2-1, the V gene TRBV5-8; D unclear. Germline values: CDR1 SGHTS, CDR2 YDEGEE. V was trimmed by 4 bases and J by 5 bases, leaving 16 bases between them. This CDR3 has 15 residues. The DNA for the CDR3 is TGTGCCAGCAGCCAAGTTCCGGGTCCAAACAATGAGCAGTTCTTC. Its translation is CASSQVPGPNNEQFF.

Only one count was recorded for this clone. The chain combines TRBV6-5 with TRBJ2-5, with 9 bases that match TRBD2. After removal of 6 bases from V and 9 bases from J, the junction contained 14 bases not matched to a gene. Germline V lookup: CDR1 MNHEY, CDR2 SVGAGI. There are 15 residues in the CDR3. CDR3 loop: CASSQREARGWAQYF. CDR3 coding DNA: TGTGCCAGCAGCCAGCGGGAGGCCAGGGGATGGGCCCAGTACTTC.

The rearrangement uses TRBV23-1 and TRBJ2-7; unclear D gene. TRBV23-1 is an open reading frame whose function is uncertain. V was shortened by 0 bases and J by 3 bases, with 6 bases between the two germline ends. The CDR3 has 13 residues. The CDR3 nucleotides read TGCGCCAGCAGTCAATCTAAAGGCTACGAGCAGTACTTC. This translates into CASSQSKGYEQYF.

The V and J genes are TRBV4-3 and TRBJ2-3, with D possibly being TRBD2 (6 bases). Germline CDR1 LGHNA, CDR2 YSLEER. V was trimmed by 8 bases and J by 6 bases, leaving 18 bases between them. This CDR3 is built from 14 residues. The CDR3 is CASGGVGSDDTQYF. In DNA form, the CDR3 reads TGCGCCAGCGGCGGGGTGGGATCCGATGATACGCAGTATTTT.

The chain uses TRBV4-3 and TRBJ2-7; a possible D gene is TRBD2 (5 bases). The CDR3 extends over 14 amino acids. Deletions cut 3 bases from V and 5 bases from J, with 14 bases between. Per germline, CDR1 LGHNA and CDR2 YSLEER. The CDR3 region has the DNA TGCGCCAGCAGCCAGGAAAGACCCGGGGACGAGCAGTACTTC. This translates into CASSQERPGDEQYF.

This clone was seen just once. V gene TRBV20-1 combines with J gene TRBJ2-5; D remains unclear. The DNA end favors TRBJ2-7, so the J call may be wrong. There are 10 residues in the CDR3. Per the germline V gene, CDR1 is DFQATT and CDR2 is SNEGSKA (reference sequence). The CDR3 coding sequence is TGCAGTGCCTACGACTACGAGCAGTACTTC. Amino acid sequence: CSAYDYEQYF.

Relative to its sample, this clone is medium-sized. V and J are TRBV19 and TRBJ2-2; D not certain. V lost 3 bases and J 6 bases, leaving 5 bases between the germline ends. The CDR3 contains 12 residues. In germline, CDR1 is LNHDA, CDR2 SQIVND (reference sequence). CDR3 loop: CASSIWAGELFF. CDR3 DNA: TGTGCCAGTAGTATCTGGGCCGGGGAGCTGTTTTTT.

The rearrangement uses TRBV4-1 and TRBJ1-5; D not resolved. CDR1 and CDR2 from the germline V gene are MGHRA and YSYEKL. Trimming took 1 base from V and 0 from J, leaving 16 bases between them. The CDR3 is 18 residues long. The CDR3 region is CASSQVLVATDSNQPQHF. The CDR3 bases are TGCGCCAGCAGCCAAGTTTTAGTGGCGACGGATAGCAATCAGCCCCAGCATTTT.

The chain employs TRBV15 and TRBJ2-1; maybe TRBD2 (7 bases). V was pared by 3 bases and J by 8 bases, with 20 bases between. Germline assignment: CDR1 LNHNV and CDR2 YYDKDF (reference sequence). The length of the CDR3 is 16 residues. The CDR3 nucleotides are TGTGCCACCAGCAGTCCTAAGGGGGAGGGCCTGCATGAGCAGTTCTTC. This codes for CATSSPKGEGLHEQFF.

This chain connects TRBV27 to TRBJ2-1, with 9 bases fitting TRBD2. The CDR3 is 15 amino acids. J gave up 5 bases and V 8 bases, and 10 bases lay outside the gene matches. Germline lookup yields CDR1 MNHEY and CDR2 SMNVEV (reference sequence). CDR3 coding DNA: TGTGCCAGCCGCTATGCAGCGGGAGGTCACAATGAGCAGTTCTTC. This gives the protein CASRYAAGGHNEQFF.

V and J are TRBV18 and TRBJ2-7; weak D call: TRBD2 (5 bases). Trimming left V 0 bases short and J 2 bases short, with 8 bases between. This CDR3 region has 14 residues. Germline-derived CDR1 and CDR2 are KGHSH and LQKENI. The CDR3 nucleotides are TGTGCCAGCTCACCACCAAGCGGTACCTACGAGCAGTACTTC. It codes for CASSPPSGTYEQYF.

In this sample, this clone turned up once. The rearrangement joins TRBV11-3 to TRBJ2-7; 10 bases agree with TRBD1. Germline loops: CDR1 SGHNT, CDR2 YENEEA. J gave up 1 base and V 5 bases, and 5 bases lay outside the gene matches. This CDR3 comprises 15 residues. As DNA, the CDR3 is TGTGCCAGCAGCCCGCGACAGGGGGCATCCTACGAGCAGTACTTC. It codes for CASSPRQGASYEQYF.